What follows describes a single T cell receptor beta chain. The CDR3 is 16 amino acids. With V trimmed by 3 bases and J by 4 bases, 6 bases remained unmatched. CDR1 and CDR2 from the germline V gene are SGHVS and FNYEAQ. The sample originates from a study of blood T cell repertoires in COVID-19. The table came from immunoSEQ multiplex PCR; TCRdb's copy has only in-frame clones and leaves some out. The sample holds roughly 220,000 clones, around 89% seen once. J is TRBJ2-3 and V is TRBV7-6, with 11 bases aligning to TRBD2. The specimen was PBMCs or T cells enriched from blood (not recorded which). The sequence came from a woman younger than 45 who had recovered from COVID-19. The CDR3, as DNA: TGTGCCAGCAGCTTTGCCCTAGCGGGGGGAGCAGATACGCAGTATTTT. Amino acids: CASSFALAGGADTQYF.